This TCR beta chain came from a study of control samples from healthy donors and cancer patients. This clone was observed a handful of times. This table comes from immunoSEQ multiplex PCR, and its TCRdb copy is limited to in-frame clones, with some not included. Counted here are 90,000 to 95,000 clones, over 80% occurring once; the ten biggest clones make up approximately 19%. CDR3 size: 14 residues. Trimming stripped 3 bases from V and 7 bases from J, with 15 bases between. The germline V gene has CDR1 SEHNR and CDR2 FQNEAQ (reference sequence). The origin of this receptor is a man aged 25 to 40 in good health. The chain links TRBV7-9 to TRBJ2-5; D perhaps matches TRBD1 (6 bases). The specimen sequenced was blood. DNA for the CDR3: TGTGCCAGCAGCTTCGACAGGCCCACTGGGACCCAGTACTTC. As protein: CASSFDRPTGTQYF.